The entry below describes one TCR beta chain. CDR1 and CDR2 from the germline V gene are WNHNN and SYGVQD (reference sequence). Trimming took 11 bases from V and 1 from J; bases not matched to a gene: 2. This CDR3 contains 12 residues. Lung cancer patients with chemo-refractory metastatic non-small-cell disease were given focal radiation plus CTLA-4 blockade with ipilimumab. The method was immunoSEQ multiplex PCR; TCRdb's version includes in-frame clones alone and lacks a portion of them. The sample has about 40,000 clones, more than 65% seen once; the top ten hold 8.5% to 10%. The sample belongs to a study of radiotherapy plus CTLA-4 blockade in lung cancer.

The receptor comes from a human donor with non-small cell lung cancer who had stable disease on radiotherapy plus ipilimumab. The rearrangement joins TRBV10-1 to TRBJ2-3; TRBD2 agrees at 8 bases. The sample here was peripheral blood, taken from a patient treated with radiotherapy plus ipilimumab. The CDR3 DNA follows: TGCGCCGGGCGGGGGGGCACAGATACGCAGTATTTT. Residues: CAGRGGTDTQYF.